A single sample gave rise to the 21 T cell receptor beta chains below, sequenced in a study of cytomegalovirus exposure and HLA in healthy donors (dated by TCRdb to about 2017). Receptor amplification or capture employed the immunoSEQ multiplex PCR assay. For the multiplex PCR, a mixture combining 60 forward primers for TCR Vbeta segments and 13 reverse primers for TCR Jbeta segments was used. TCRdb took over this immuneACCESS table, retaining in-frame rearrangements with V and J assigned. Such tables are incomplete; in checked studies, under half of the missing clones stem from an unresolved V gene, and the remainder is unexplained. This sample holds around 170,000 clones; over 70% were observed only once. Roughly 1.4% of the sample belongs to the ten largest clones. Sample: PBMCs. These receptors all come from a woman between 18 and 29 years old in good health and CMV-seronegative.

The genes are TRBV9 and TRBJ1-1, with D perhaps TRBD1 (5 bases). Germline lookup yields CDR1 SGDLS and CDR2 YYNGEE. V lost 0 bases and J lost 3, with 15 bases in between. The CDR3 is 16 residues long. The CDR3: CASSVGGSLYDTEAFF. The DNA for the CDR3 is TGTGCCAGCAGCGTAGGGGGCAGTCTTTACGACACTGAAGCTTTCTTT.

CDR3 nucleotide sequence: TGCGCCAGCAGCCGGGAGGGGTCGGTGGGCAGCAATCAGCCCCAGCATTTT. This encodes CASSREGSVGSNQPQHF. The J gene is TRBJ1-5, the V gene TRBV5-1; a weak D match, TRBD1 (5 bases). Trimming removed 4 bases from V and 1 base from J, with 18 bases in between. Germline CDR1 reads SGHRS; CDR2 reads YFSETQ. CDR3 length: 17 amino acids.

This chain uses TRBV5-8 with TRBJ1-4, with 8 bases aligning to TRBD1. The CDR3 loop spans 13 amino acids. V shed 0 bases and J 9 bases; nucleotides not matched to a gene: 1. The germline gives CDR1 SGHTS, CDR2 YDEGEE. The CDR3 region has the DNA TGTGCCAGCAGCTTGGTCAGGGGGCAAAAACTGTTTTTT. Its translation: CASSLVRGQKLFF.

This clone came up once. CDR3 bases: TGTGCCAGCAGCCGGGGACTAGCGGGGACAGATACGCAGTATTTT. It codes for CASSRGLAGTDTQYF. The chain couples TRBV7-9 to TRBJ2-3; the match to TRBD2 covers 13 bases. The CDR3 totals 15 residues. Unmatched junction bases numbered 2, after V lost 5 bases and J lost 3 bases. The germline V gene has CDR1 SEHNR and CDR2 FQNEAQ (reference sequence).

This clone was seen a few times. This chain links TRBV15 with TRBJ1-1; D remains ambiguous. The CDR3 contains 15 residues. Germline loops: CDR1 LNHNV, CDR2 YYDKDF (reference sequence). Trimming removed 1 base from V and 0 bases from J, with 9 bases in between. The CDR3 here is CATSRALLMNTEAFF. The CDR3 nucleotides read TGTGCCACCAGCAGAGCCCTACTTATGAACACTGAAGCTTTCTTT.

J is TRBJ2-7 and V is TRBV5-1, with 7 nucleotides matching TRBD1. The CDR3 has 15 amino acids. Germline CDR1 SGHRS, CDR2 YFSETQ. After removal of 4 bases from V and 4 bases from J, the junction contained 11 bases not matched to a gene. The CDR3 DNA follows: TGCGCCAGCAGCGGCGGGCCGGGACAGCAGTACGAGCAGTACTTC. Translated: CASSGGPGQQYEQYF. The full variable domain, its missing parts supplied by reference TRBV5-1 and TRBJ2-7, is KAGVTQTPRYLIKTRGQQVTLSCSPISGHRSVSWYQQTPGQGLQFLFEYFSETQRNKGNFPGRFSGRQFSNSRSEMNVSTLELGDSALYLCASSGGPGQQYEQYFGPGTRLTVT.

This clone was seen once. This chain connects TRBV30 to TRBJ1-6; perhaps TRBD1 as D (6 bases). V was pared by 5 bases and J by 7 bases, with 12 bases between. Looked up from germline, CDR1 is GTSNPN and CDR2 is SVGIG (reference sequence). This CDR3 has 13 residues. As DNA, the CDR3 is TGTGCCTGGCGGGACATCTCAAATTCACCCCTCCACTTT. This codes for CAWRDISNSPLHF.

The CDR3 sequence is CASSLPAGYNEQFF. The CDR3 DNA reads as TGCGCCAGCAGCTTGCCGGCCGGGTACAATGAGCAGTTCTTC. V usage is TRBV5-1 and J usage is TRBJ2-1; D is uncertain. V was trimmed by 1 base and J by 4 bases, leaving 9 bases between them. The CDR3 has 14 residues. The V gene's germline CDR1 is SGHRS and CDR2 YFSETQ.

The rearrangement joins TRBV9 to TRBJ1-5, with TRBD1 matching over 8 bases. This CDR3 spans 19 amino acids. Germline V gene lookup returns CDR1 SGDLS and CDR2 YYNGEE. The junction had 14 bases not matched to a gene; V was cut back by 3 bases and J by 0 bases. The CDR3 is CASSAGPGGLGYSNQPQHF. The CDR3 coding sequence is TGTGCCAGCAGCGCGGGACCAGGGGGCTTAGGGTATAGCAATCAGCCCCAGCATTTT.

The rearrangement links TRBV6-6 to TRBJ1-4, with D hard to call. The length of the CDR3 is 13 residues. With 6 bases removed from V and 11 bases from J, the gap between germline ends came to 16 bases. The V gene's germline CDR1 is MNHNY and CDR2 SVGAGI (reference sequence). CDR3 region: CASSPGSLGKLFF. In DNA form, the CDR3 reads TGTGCCAGCAGCCCCGGGAGCCTGGGGAAACTGTTTTTT.

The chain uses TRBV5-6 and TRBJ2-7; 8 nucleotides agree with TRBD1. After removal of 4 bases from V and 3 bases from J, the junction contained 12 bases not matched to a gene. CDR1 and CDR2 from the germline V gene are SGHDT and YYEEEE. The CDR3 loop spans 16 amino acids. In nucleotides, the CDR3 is TGTGCCAGCAGCGACACGAGACAGGGGATTTTCTACGAGCAGTACTTC. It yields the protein CASSDTRQGIFYEQYF.

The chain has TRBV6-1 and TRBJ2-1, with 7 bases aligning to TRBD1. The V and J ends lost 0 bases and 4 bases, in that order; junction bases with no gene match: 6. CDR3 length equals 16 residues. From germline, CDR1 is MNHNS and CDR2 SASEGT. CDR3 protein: CASSEAFWGQYNEQFF. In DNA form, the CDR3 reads TGTGCCAGCAGTGAAGCGTTTTGGGGACAGTACAATGAGCAGTTCTTC.

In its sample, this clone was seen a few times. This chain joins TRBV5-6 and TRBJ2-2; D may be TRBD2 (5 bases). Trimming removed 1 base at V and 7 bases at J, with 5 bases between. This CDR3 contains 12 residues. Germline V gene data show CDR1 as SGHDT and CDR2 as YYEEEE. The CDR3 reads CASSLTSGELFF. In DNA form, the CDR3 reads TGTGCCAGCAGCTTGACTAGCGGGGAGCTGTTTTTT.

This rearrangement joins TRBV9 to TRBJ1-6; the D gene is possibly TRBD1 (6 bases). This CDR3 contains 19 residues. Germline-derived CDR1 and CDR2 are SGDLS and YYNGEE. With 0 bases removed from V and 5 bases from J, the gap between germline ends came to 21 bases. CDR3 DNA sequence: TGTGCCAGCAGCGTAGCTCGGGAGGGGGGGCTTCGAAATAATTCACCCCTCCACTTT. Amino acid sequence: CASSVAREGGLRNNSPLHF.

The CDR3 DNA follows: TGCGCCAGCAGGTGGGGTCTGTTCGGTCAGGGGCAGTTCTTC. Protein: CASRWGLFGQGQFF. This chain joins TRBV5-1 and TRBJ2-1, with a weak D call TRBD1 (5 bases). The CDR3 extends over 14 amino acids. The V end was cut by 5 bases, the J end by 12 bases, with 21 bases between. Germline CDR1 reads SGHRS; CDR2 reads YFSETQ.

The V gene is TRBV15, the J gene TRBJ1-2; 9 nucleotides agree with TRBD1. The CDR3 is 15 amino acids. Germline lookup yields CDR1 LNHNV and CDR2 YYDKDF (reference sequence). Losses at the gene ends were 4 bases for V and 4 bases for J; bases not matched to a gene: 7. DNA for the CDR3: TGTGCCACCAGCACCGGGACAGGGCGTGCCTATGGCTACACCTTC. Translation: CATSTGTGRAYGYTF.

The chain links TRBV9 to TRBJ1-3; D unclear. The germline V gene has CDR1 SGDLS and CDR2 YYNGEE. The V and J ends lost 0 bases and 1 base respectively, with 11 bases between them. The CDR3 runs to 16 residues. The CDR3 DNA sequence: TGTGCCAGCAGCGTAGATCCGGGTGGGTCTGGAAACACCATATATTTT. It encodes CASSVDPGGSGNTIYF. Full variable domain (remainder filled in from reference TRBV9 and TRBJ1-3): DSGVTQTPKHLITATGQRVTLRCSPRSGDLSVYWYQQSLDQGLQFLIQYYNGEERAKGNILERFSAQQFPDLHSELNLSSLELGDSALYFCASSVDPGGSGNTIYFGEGSWLTVV.

CDR3 amino acids: CASSLASGGLQETQYF. The CDR3, as DNA: TGTGCCAGCAGCCTAGCTAGCGGGGGACTTCAAGAGACCCAGTACTTC. The rearrangement uses TRBV11-2 and TRBJ2-5; 10 bases match TRBD2. The CDR3 is 16 amino acids. In germline, CDR1 is SGHAT, CDR2 FQNNGV. V shed 5 bases and J 2 bases; nucleotides not matched to a gene: 8.

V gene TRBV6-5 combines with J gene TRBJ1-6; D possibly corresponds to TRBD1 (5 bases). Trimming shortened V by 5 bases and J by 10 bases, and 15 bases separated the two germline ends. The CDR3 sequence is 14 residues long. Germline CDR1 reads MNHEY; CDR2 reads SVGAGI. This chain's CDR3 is CASSPRDSGSPLHF. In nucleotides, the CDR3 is TGTGCCAGCAGTCCTCGGGACTCAGGGTCACCCCTCCACTTT.

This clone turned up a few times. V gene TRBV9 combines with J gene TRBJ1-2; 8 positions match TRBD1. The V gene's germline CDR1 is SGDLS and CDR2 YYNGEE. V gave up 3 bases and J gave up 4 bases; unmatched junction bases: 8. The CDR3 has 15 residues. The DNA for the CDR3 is TGTGCCAGCAGCGCCATCGGGACAGGATTCTATGGCTACACCTTC. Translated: CASSAIGTGFYGYTF. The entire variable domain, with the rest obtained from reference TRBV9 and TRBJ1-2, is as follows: DSGVTQTPKHLITATGQRVTLRCSPRSGDLSVYWYQQSLDQGLQFLIQYYNGEERAKGNILERFSAQQFPDLHSELNLSSLELGDSALYFCASSAIGTGFYGYTFGSGTRLTVV.

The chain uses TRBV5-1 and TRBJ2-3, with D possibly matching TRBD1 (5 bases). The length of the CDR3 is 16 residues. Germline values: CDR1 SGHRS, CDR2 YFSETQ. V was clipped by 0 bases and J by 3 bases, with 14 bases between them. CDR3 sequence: CASSLGAQGGTDTQYF. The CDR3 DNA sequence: TGCGCCAGCAGCTTGGGGGCGCAGGGTGGAACAGATACGCAGTATTTT.